This TCR beta chain was documented in a study of cytomegalovirus exposure and HLA in healthy donors. Study details: The roughly 100 million unique TCR beta sequences, from 150 million to 200 million T cells, were found by an earlier analysis. In an early release, HLA-typed donors contributed approximately 82 million unique TCR sequences. Study-wide results and limits: Previously analyzed data showed that most TCR beta V segments were productive at a frequency of about 87% or about 30%.

Donors in the study were healthy people who gave bone marrow. Concerning this clone: The antigen remains unidentified.

The germline gives CDR1 SEHNR, CDR2 FQNEAQ (reference sequence). CDR3 size: 16 residues. V lost 3 bases and J lost 4; bases outside the gene matches: 9. The PCR employed 60 Vbeta primers together with 13 Jbeta primers. The protocol was immunoSEQ multiplex PCR, while the TCRdb copy is restricted to in-frame clones and leaves out a portion. The sample has 200,000 to 250,000 clones; approximately 78% are singletons. The specimen was PBMCs. The TCR sequence derives from a woman aged 40 to 50 in good health and CMV-seronegative. The J gene is TRBJ2-3, the V gene TRBV7-9, with TRBD2 identical over 8 bases. CDR3 amino acids: CASSFSAREDADTQYF. The CDR3 coding sequence is TGTGCCAGCAGCTTTTCGGCGCGGGAGGACGCAGATACGCAGTATTTT.